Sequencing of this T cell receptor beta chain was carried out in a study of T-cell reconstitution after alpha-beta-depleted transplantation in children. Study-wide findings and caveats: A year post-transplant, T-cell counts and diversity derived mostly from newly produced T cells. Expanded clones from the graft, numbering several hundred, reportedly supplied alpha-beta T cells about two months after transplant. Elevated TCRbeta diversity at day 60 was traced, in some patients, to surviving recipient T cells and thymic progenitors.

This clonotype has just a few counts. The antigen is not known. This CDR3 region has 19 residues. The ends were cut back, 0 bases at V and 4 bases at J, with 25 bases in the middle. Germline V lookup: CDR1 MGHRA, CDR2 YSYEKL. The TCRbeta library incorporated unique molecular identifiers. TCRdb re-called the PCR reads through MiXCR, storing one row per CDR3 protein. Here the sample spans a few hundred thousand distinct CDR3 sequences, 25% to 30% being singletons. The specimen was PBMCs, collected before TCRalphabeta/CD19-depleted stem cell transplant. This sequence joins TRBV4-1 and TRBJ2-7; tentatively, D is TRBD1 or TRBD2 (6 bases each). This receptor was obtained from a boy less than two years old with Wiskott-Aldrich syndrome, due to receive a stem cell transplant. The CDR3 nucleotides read TGCGCCAGCAGCCAAGAGGGGGGCGGATCGCGGTGGACCCCGTACGAGCAGTACTTC. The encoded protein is CASSQEGGGSRWTPYEQYF.